Below are 10 T cell receptor beta chains sequenced from a single sample in a study of T cell responses to AZD1222 COVID-19 vaccine. Assay used: immunoSEQ multiplex PCR; TCRdb lists only in-frame clones, some missing. This table has about 160,000 clones, about 91% appearing once. The sequenced sample was peripheral blood, obtained on day 0 of MenACWY control vaccination. The receptors originated from an adult in good health.

The rearrangement joins TRBV5-6 to TRBJ2-2, with 15 bases that match TRBD2. After removal of 4 bases from V and 2 bases from J, the junction contained 9 bases not matched to a gene. Germline V lookup: CDR1 SGHDT, CDR2 YYEEEE. This CDR3 comprises 19 residues. The CDR3 DNA follows: TGTGCCAGCAGCACGGGACTAGCGGGAGGAGGAAGAAACACCGGGGAGCTGTTTTTT. It encodes CASSTGLAGGGRNTGELFF.

The V call is TRBV21-1, the J call TRBJ2-7; TRBD1, the table's D call, was not compared with the DNA. TRBV21-1 counts as a pseudogene. The CDR3 has 13 amino acids. The CDR3 DNA is TGTGCCAGCGCTAAAAGGGGGATTTCCGAGCAGTACTTC. Amino acid sequence: CASAKRGISEQYF.

The chain recombines TRBV3-1 (or the pseudogene TRBV3-2) with TRBJ2-2, with TRBD2 matching 10 bases. The length of the CDR3 is 16 residues. Losses at the gene ends were 2 bases for V and 7 bases for J; bases not matched to a gene: 7. Germline V gene data show CDR1 as LGHDT and CDR2 as YNNKEL (reference sequence). CDR3 nucleotides: TGTGCCAGCAGCCAATCTATTAGCGGGAGGCACGGGGAGCTGTTTTTT. Encoded protein: CASSQSISGRHGELFF.

The rearrangement uses TRBV7-8 and TRBJ2-1, with 8 positions matching TRBD1. V lost 4 bases and J lost 6; bases outside the gene matches: 8. Germline V gene lookup returns CDR1 SGHVS and CDR2 FQNEAQ. The CDR3 contains 15 residues. DNA of the CDR3: TGTGCCAGCAGCTCGCAGGGGGCCTTCACCAATGAGCAGTTCTTC. Translation: CASSSQGAFTNEQFF.

This chain links TRBV7-9 with TRBJ1-2; 11 bases agree with TRBD1. Trimming removed 5 bases from V and 2 bases from J; junction bases left unmatched: 10. The CDR3 totals 17 residues. CDR1 and CDR2 from the germline V gene are SEHNR and FQNEAQ (reference sequence). CDR3 nucleotide sequence: TGTGCCAGCAGCACCCTGGCCGGGACAGGGGGGAACTATGGCTACACCTTC. Translating gives CASSTLAGTGGNYGYTF.

This chain connects TRBV9 to TRBJ1-1; 10 bases are shared with TRBD1. The J segment lost 0 bases and the V segment lost 4 bases, leaving 9 bases of the junction unmatched. CDR3 length: 17 amino acids. The V gene's germline CDR1 is SGDLS and CDR2 YYNGEE. The CDR3 here is CASSPGQGLSVNTEAFF. The CDR3 DNA follows: TGTGCCAGCAGCCCGGGACAGGGGCTTTCGGTGAACACTGAAGCTTTCTTT.

The chain joins TRBV5-1 to TRBJ1-4, with D possibly TRBD1 on 5 matching bases. Germline V lookup: CDR1 SGHRS, CDR2 YFSETQ. This CDR3 is built from 15 residues. V lost 3 bases to trimming and J lost 4 bases, with 13 bases between them. The CDR3: CASSWYQGDNEKLFF. As DNA, the CDR3 is TGCGCCAGCAGCTGGTATCAGGGTGATAATGAAAAACTGTTTTTT.

This clone was seen once. A junction boundary mismatches the germline segment, possibly from a read error. V is TRBV6-5 and J is TRBJ2-6; D is unclear. The CDR3 runs to 14 residues. Per germline, CDR1 MNHEY and CDR2 SVGAGI. Here the CDR3 DNA reads TGTGCCAGCCGTTACATAGCTGGGGCCAACGTCCTGACTTTC. Translated: CASRYIAGANVLTF.

This rearrangement joins TRBV3-1 (or the pseudogene TRBV3-2) to TRBJ1-5, with 7 bases lining up with TRBD1. The germline V gene has CDR1 LGHDT and CDR2 YNNKEL (reference sequence). Trimming took 4 bases from V and 0 from J; bases not matched to a gene: 6. The CDR3 extends over 16 amino acids. CDR3 in amino acids: CASSPGTAYSNQPQHF. DNA of the CDR3: TGTGCCAGCAGCCCCGGGACAGCGTATAGCAATCAGCCCCAGCATTTT.

The rearrangement links TRBV2 to TRBJ2-3; TRBD2 agrees at 14 bases. Germline trimming cut 5 bases from V and 5 bases from J; bases unmatched to any gene: 6. CDR1 SNHLY and CDR2 FYNNEI come from the germline V gene. This CDR3 is 16 amino acids long. The CDR3 DNA is TGTGCCAGCAGTCCCGGACTAGCGGGAGGACTAGATACGCAGTATTTT. Translated, it gives CASSPGLAGGLDTQYF.